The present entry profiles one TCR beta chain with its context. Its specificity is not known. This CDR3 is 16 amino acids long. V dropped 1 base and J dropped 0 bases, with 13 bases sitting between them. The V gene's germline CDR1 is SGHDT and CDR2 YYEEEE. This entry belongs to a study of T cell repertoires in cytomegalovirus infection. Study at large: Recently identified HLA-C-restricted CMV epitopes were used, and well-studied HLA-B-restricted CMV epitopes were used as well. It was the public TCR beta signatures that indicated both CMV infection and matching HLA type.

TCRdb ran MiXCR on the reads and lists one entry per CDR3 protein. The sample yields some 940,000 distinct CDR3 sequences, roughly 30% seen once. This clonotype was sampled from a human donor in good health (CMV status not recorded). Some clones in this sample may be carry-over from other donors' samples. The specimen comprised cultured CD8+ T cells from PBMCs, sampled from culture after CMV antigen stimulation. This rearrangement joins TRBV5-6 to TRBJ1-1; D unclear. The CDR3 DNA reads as TGTGCCAGCAGCTTGCGGGGTTTTGAGATGAACACTGAAGCTTTCTTT. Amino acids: CASSLRGFEMNTEAFF.